A single sample gave rise to the 22 T cell receptor beta chains below, sequenced in a study of technical replicates of blood from four donors. TCRdb's copy holds only in-frame clones and misses some; the assay was immunoSEQ multiplex PCR. The data contain about 50,000 clones, about 96% of them singletons. The sequenced sample consisted of T cells isolated from PBMCs. Receptors originate from a human donor in good health.

The chain combines TRBV19 with TRBJ2-7, with D possibly TRBD2 on 5 matching bases. The CDR3 has 15 residues. The germline V gene has CDR1 LNHDA and CDR2 SQIVND (reference sequence). Trimming took 0 bases from V and 2 from J, leaving 11 bases between them. DNA of the CDR3: TGTGCCAGTAGTATAGATACCGGAGGAGCCTACGAGCAGTACTTC. Translating it yields CASSIDTGGAYEQYF. Looking up the rest from reference TRBV19 and TRBJ2-7 gives the full variable domain: DGGITQSPKYLFRKEGQNVTLSCEQNLNHDAMYWYRQDPGQGLRLIYYSQIVNDFQKGDIAEGYSVSREKKESFPLTVTSAQKNPTAFYLCASSIDTGGAYEQYFGPGTRLTVT.

This chain uses TRBV5-1 with TRBJ2-7, with 8 positions matching TRBD1. The germline V gene encodes CDR1 SGHRS and CDR2 YFSETQ. CDR3 size: 14 residues. Trimming cost V 7 bases and J 2 bases; bases outside gene matches: 8. The CDR3 loop reads CASAGTGVTYEQYF. DNA for the CDR3: TGCGCCAGCGCGGGGACAGGCGTAACCTACGAGCAGTACTTC.

The gene calls are TRBV11-2 and TRBJ2-7; 8 bases map to TRBD2. The germline CDR1 and CDR2 sequences are SGHAT and FQNNGV. The V gene end was trimmed by 5 bases and the J gene end by 1 base; junction bases not matched to a gene: 7. The CDR3 has 15 residues. The CDR3 reads CASSPGSGASYEQYF. The CDR3 DNA reads as TGTGCCAGCAGCCCGGGTAGCGGGGCTTCCTACGAGCAGTACTTC.

The chain recombines TRBV28 with TRBJ2-1, with D possibly being TRBD1 (6 bases). Trimming took off 3 bases at V and 9 bases at J, with 15 bases between the two ends. The CDR3 spans 14 residues. The V gene's germline CDR1 is MDHEN and CDR2 SYDVKM. The CDR3 sequence: CASSFMGASGEQFF. Written as DNA, the CDR3 is TGTGCCAGCAGTTTTATGGGGGCTAGTGGTGAGCAGTTCTTC.

The rearrangement uses TRBV4-1 and TRBJ1-5; tentatively, D is TRBD1 (5 bases). CDR1 is MGHRA and CDR2 is YSYEKL in the germline V gene. V dropped 2 bases and J dropped 7 bases, with 21 bases sitting between them. The CDR3 spans 17 residues. CDR3 nucleotide sequence: TGCGCCAGCAGCCAAAGAACGTTTGGGACTACGGGCCAGCCCCAGCATTTT. Amino acids: CASSQRTFGTTGQPQHF.

The chain has TRBV4-1 and TRBJ2-3; TRBD2 agrees at 12 bases. Germline CDR1 is MGHRA and CDR2 is YSYEKL. The CDR3 has 17 amino acids. With 4 bases clipped from V and 7 bases from J, the junction kept 12 bases outside the gene matches. As DNA, the CDR3 is TGCGCCAGCAGCCCCGGACTAGCGGGATCTCTCATAAATACGCAGTATTTT. Amino acids: CASSPGLAGSLINTQYF.

The chain joins TRBV5-1 to TRBJ2-7; TRBD1 matches 7 bases. Looked up from germline, CDR1 is SGHRS and CDR2 is YFSETQ. Trimming removed 3 bases from V and 6 bases from J; junction bases left unmatched: 15. This CDR3 has 16 residues. The CDR3 here is CASSWSPIDRDREQYF. The DNA for the CDR3 is TGCGCCAGCAGCTGGTCACCAATAGACAGGGACCGCGAGCAGTACTTC.

V usage is TRBV6-5 and J usage is TRBJ2-2; D perhaps matches TRBD2 (5 bases). The germline V gene encodes CDR1 MNHEY and CDR2 SVGAGI. The V gene lost 0 bases and the J gene lost 3 bases, with 11 bases spanning the gap. This CDR3 has 16 residues. Written as DNA, the CDR3 is TGTGCCAGCAGTTACTCATCGGGGTTGTACACCGGGGAGCTGTTTTTT. It yields the protein CASSYSSGLYTGELFF.

The rearrangement joins TRBV7-9 to TRBJ2-1; 7 bases match TRBD1. Trimming took 11 bases from V and 3 from J; bases not matched to a gene: 4. The CDR3 has 12 amino acids. Germline CDR1 is SEHNR and CDR2 is FQNEAQ (reference sequence). CDR3 DNA: TGTGCCGGGTCAGGGGGCTACAATGAGCAGTTCTTC. Translation gives CAGSGGYNEQFF. Combining the CDR3 with reference TRBV7-9 and TRBJ2-1 gives the whole variable domain DTGVSQNPRHKITKRGQNVTFRCDPISEHNRLYWYRQTLGQGPEFLTYFQNEAQLEKSRLLSDRFSAERPKGSFSTLEIQRTEQGDSAMYLCAGSGGYNEQFFGPGTRLTVL.

V is TRBV19 and J is TRBJ1-5; 9 bases are shared with TRBD1. Germline lookup yields CDR1 LNHDA and CDR2 SQIVND (reference sequence). There are 15 residues in the CDR3. Trimming took 10 bases from V and 6 from J; bases not matched to a gene: 13. CDR3 amino acids: CATYTGQGLGQPQHF. CDR3 nucleotide sequence: TGTGCCACTTATACGGGACAGGGTCTGGGTCAGCCCCAGCATTTT.

The gene calls are TRBV18 and TRBJ2-1, with TRBD1 matching over 7 bases. Germline V gene sequence: CDR1 KGHSH, CDR2 LQKENI. The J segment lost 6 bases and the V segment lost 1 base, leaving 9 bases of the junction unmatched. The CDR3 extends over 16 amino acids. The CDR3 DNA sequence: TGTGCCAGCTCACCACGCATCGGGACAGCCATCAATGAGCAGTTCTTC. Protein sequence: CASSPRIGTAINEQFF. The whole variable domain, filled in from reference TRBV18 and TRBJ2-1, reads NAGVMQNPRHLVRRRGQEARLRCSPMKGHSHVYWYRQLPEEGLKFMVYLQKENIIDESGMPKERFSAEFPKEGPSILRIQQVVRGDSAAYFCASSPRIGTAINEQFFGPGTRLTVL.

The chain uses TRBV6-5 and TRBJ2-3; 10 nucleotides agree with TRBD2. This CDR3 has 16 residues. Per the germline V gene, CDR1 is MNHEY and CDR2 is SVGAGI. Unmatched junction bases numbered 9, after V lost 4 bases and J lost 5 bases. As DNA, the CDR3 is TGTGCCAGCAGTTCTGCTAGCGGGAGCATTGTAGATACGCAGTATTTT. Amino acid sequence: CASSSASGSIVDTQYF.

This chain uses TRBV10-3 with TRBJ2-1; 8 nucleotides agree with TRBD2. Trimming took 8 bases from V and 9 from J; bases not matched to a gene: 9. Germline V CDR1 and CDR2: ENHRY, SYGVKD. The CDR3 is 13 residues long. The DNA for the CDR3 is TGTGCCATCGGTGGGAGCGGGAGTCCTGAGCAGTTCTTC. This encodes CAIGGSGSPEQFF.

The chain combines TRBV28 with TRBJ2-7; 8 nucleotides align to TRBD2. The V gene end was trimmed by 5 bases and the J gene end by 4 bases; junction bases not matched to a gene: 10. Germline CDR1 is MDHEN and CDR2 is SYDVKM. The CDR3 consists of 15 residues. CDR3 nucleotide sequence: TGTGCCAGCAGTCCCAGCGGGAGCTGGGGATACGAGCAGTACTTC. This codes for CASSPSGSWGYEQYF.

The V call is TRBV5-6, the J call TRBJ1-1, with D maybe TRBD1 (5 bases). Germline CDR1 reads SGHDT; CDR2 reads YYEEEE. The CDR3 runs to 11 residues. V lost 0 bases and J 10 bases, leaving 7 bases between the germline ends. In nucleotides, the CDR3 is TGTGCCAGCAGCTTGGGGGGCCCAGCTTTCTTT. This gives the protein CASSLGGPAFF.

This chain joins TRBV6-1 and TRBJ2-7; tentative D call: TRBD1 (6 bases). V dropped 6 bases and J dropped 0 bases, with 12 bases sitting between them. Germline CDR1 MNHNS, CDR2 SASEGT. The CDR3 has 14 amino acids. For the CDR3, the DNA is TGTGCCAGCAGGGGACACCCTAGCTCCTACGAGCAGTACTTC. It specifies CASRGHPSSYEQYF.

This clone was picked up one time. V usage is TRBV10-3 and J usage is TRBJ2-7; TRBD2 matches at 9 bases. The ends lost 4 bases at V and 10 bases at J; junction bases unmatched: 5. CDR3 length: 12 amino acids. Per germline, CDR1 ENHRY and CDR2 SYGVKD. The CDR3, as DNA: TGTGCCATCAGTGTAGCGGGAGTATTTCAGTACTTC. As protein: CAISVAGVFQYF.

This chain connects TRBV5-1 to TRBJ1-3, with a tentative D call TRBD1 (5 bases). The CDR3 covers 16 residues. CDR1 is SGHRS and CDR2 is YFSETQ in the germline V gene. V shed 1 base and J shed 0 bases, with 11 bases lying between them. In DNA form, the CDR3 reads TGCGCCAGCAGCTTGAACCAGGGAACCTCTGGAAACACCATATATTTT. This codes for CASSLNQGTSGNTIYF.

V usage is TRBV4-1 and J usage is TRBJ2-7, with 7 bases aligning to TRBD2. The V segment lost 0 bases and the J segment 2 bases; nucleotides outside the gene matches: 7. The CDR3 extends over 16 amino acids. Per germline, CDR1 MGHRA and CDR2 YSYEKL. CDR3 loop: CASSQDQASGTYEQYF. The DNA for the CDR3 is TGCGCCAGCAGCCAAGATCAAGCTAGCGGAACCTACGAGCAGTACTTC.

The CDR3 here is CASSYDTLYGYTF. The CDR3 DNA follows: TGTGCCAGCAGTTATGACACGCTATATGGCTACACCTTC. V usage is TRBV28 and J usage is TRBJ1-2, with no clear D. The CDR3 spans 13 residues. V was cut by 4 bases and J by 5 bases, with 11 bases left in between. Germline V gene sequence: CDR1 MDHEN, CDR2 SYDVKM.

Only one count was recorded for this clone. The CDR3 is CASSPPPLAGGPDTQYF. The CDR3 coding sequence is TGTGCCAGCAGCCCCCCCCCTCTAGCGGGAGGGCCAGATACGCAGTATTTT. The rearrangement joins TRBV11-2 to TRBJ2-3; 12 bases are a match to TRBD2. Trimming cost V 5 bases and J 4 bases; bases outside gene matches: 10. This CDR3 is 17 amino acids long. Germline values: CDR1 SGHAT, CDR2 FQNNGV.

In DNA form, the CDR3 reads TGCGCCAGCAGCCACGAACCGGGACAGGGGACCGAGACCGGGGAGCTGTTTTTT. It yields the protein CASSHEPGQGTETGELFF. The chain has TRBV4-1 and TRBJ2-2; 10 bases are a match to TRBD1. CDR1 and CDR2 (germline): MGHRA, YSYEKL. CDR3 size: 18 residues. V gave up 3 bases and J gave up 5 bases; unmatched junction bases: 12.